A single sample gave rise to the 24 T cell receptor beta chains below, sequenced in a study of cytomegalovirus exposure and HLA in healthy donors (dated by TCRdb to about 2017). The library was obtained by the immunoSEQ multiplex PCR assay. For the multiplex PCR, a mixture combining 60 forward primers for TCR Vbeta segments and 13 reverse primers for TCR Jbeta segments was used. Not all clones reach the TCRdb copy of this immuneACCESS table, which keeps in-frame sequences only. Checked studies attribute under half of the gap to unresolved V genes and leave the rest unexplained. For this sample the table gives some 86,000 clones, of which about four fifths were detected only once. The ten largest clones capture roughly 14% of the sample. Specimen: PBMCs. All receptors derive from a woman aged 40 to 55 in good health and CMV-seropositive.

This clone was recorded once. The rearrangement joins TRBV7-9 to TRBJ2-2; TRBD2 agrees at 12 bases. There are 17 residues in the CDR3. Germline lookup yields CDR1 SEHNR and CDR2 FQNEAQ (reference sequence). The trim removed 4 bases at V and 4 bases at J, leaving 7 bases unmatched. CDR3 nucleotide sequence: TGTGCCAGCAGCTCCCGGACTAGCGGGACGGGCACCGGGGAGCTGTTTTTT. Translating it yields CASSSRTSGTGTGELFF.

The sample holds one count of this clone. J is TRBJ2-7 and V is TRBV4-2, with TRBD2 matching over 13 bases. J was trimmed by 3 bases and V by 1 base; bases with no gene match: 15. The CDR3 is 20 residues long. Germline CDR1 and CDR2: LGHNA and YNFKEQ. The CDR3 is CASSQAAGLAGATAFYEQYF. The CDR3 nucleotides read TGTGCCAGCAGCCAAGCCGCAGGACTAGCGGGGGCAACGGCTTTCTACGAGCAGTACTTC.

The chain has TRBV18 and TRBJ2-7, with D perhaps TRBD1 (6 bases). The CDR3 covers 17 residues. Germline V CDR1 and CDR2: KGHSH, LQKENI. Trimming shortened V by 2 bases and J by 0 bases, and 17 bases separated the two germline ends. This CDR3 reads CASSPIVGTQSSYEQYF. In DNA, the CDR3 is TGTGCCAGCTCACCAATCGTCGGGACACAAAGCTCCTACGAGCAGTACTTC.

V usage is TRBV29-1 and J usage is TRBJ2-5; no reliable D call. Trimming removed 5 bases from V and 4 bases from J, with 11 bases in between. Germline values: CDR1 SQVTM, CDR2 ANQGSEA. The CDR3 contains 12 residues. CDR3 DNA: TGCAGCGTTTCCAGGTCCAGAGAGACCCAGTACTTC. This codes for CSVSRSRETQYF.

This clone was observed a few times. V and J are TRBV2 and TRBJ2-6; no reliable D call. The germline CDR1 and CDR2 sequences are SNHLY and FYNNEI. Trimming left V 4 bases short and J 1 base short, with 2 bases between. The CDR3 consists of 13 residues. The CDR3 region has the DNA TGTGCCAGCAGTGCATCTGGGGCCAACGTCCTGACTTTC. Amino acid sequence: CASSASGANVLTF.

This sequence joins TRBV4-2 and TRBJ2-7, with a weak D call TRBD2 (6 bases). The V end was cut by 4 bases, the J end by 3 bases, with 10 bases between. The CDR3 is made up of 13 amino acids. The germline gives CDR1 LGHNA, CDR2 YNFKEQ. CDR3 in amino acids: CASSPPGGYEQYF. The DNA of the CDR3 is TGTGCCAGCAGCCCCCCCGGGGGCTACGAGCAGTACTTC.

The V call is TRBV6-1, the J call TRBJ1-1, with 7 bases that match TRBD1. This CDR3 is 12 amino acids long. Germline assignment: CDR1 MNHNS and CDR2 SASEGT. V was pared by 5 bases and J by 11 bases, with 8 bases of the junction left unmatched. The CDR3 DNA reads as TGTGCCAGCAGTAATACAGGGGTAGACGCTTTCTTT. The encoded protein is CASSNTGVDAFF.

The rearrangement uses TRBV5-1 and TRBJ2-7, with D uncertain. Trimming pared 0 bases from V and 3 bases from J, leaving 10 bases between. CDR1 is SGHRS, CDR2 YFSETQ, per germline. This CDR3 contains 14 residues. CDR3 bases: TGCGCCAGCAGCTTGGGGTCTCCGAGCTACGAGCAGTACTTC. It yields the protein CASSLGSPSYEQYF.

The V and J genes are TRBV11-2 and TRBJ1-5; D might be TRBD1 (5 bases). The V gene's germline CDR1 is SGHAT and CDR2 FQNNGV. The V gene lost 2 bases and the J gene lost 5 bases, with 7 bases spanning the gap. The CDR3 is 13 amino acids. CDR3 loop: CASSLRGDQPQHF. The CDR3 DNA reads as TGTGCCAGCAGCTTACGGGGGGATCAGCCCCAGCATTTT.

The genes are TRBV9 and TRBJ2-5; no clear D gene. CDR3 size: 14 residues. Germline CDR1 SGDLS, CDR2 YYNGEE. Trimming removed 2 bases from V and 5 bases from J, with 13 bases in between. The CDR3 is CASSVQPVGETQYF. CDR3 sequence (DNA): TGTGCCAGCAGCGTCCAGCCTGTGGGCGAGACCCAGTACTTC.

The rearrangement joins TRBV7-9 to TRBJ1-2; 7 bases are a match to TRBD1. The germline V gene has CDR1 SEHNR and CDR2 FQNEAQ (reference sequence). Trimming cost V 11 bases and J 4 bases; bases outside gene matches: 13. The CDR3 loop spans 14 amino acids. This CDR3 is CAHPSGRGSYGYTF. CDR3 bases: TGTGCCCACCCTTCCGGCAGGGGGTCCTATGGCTACACCTTC.

This clone was counted once. The chain couples TRBV30 to TRBJ2-1; tentative D call: TRBD1 (5 bases). From germline, CDR1 is GTSNPN and CDR2 SVGIG (reference sequence). The V gene lost 2 bases and the J gene lost 12 bases, with 11 bases spanning the gap. CDR3 length: 11 amino acids. The CDR3 spells CAWSPTQGQFF. CDR3 DNA sequence: TGTGCCTGGAGTCCAACCCAGGGGCAGTTCTTC.

This chain uses TRBV19 with TRBJ2-5; 10 positions agree with TRBD1. Losses at the gene ends were 9 bases for V and 5 bases for J; bases not matched to a gene: 6. Per germline, CDR1 LNHDA and CDR2 SQIVND (reference sequence). The CDR3 extends over 13 amino acids. The chain's CDR3 is CASGQGVWETQYF. The CDR3 DNA reads as TGTGCCAGCGGACAGGGGGTTTGGGAGACCCAGTACTTC.

In its sample, this clone was seen a few times. The V gene is TRBV4-2, the J gene TRBJ2-7; TRBD1 aligns across 9 bases. Germline assignment: CDR1 LGHNA and CDR2 YNFKEQ. CDR3 length equals 16 residues. J was trimmed by 1 base and V by 0 bases; bases with no gene match: 4. The CDR3 reads CASSQDTGTGSYEQYF. Here the CDR3 DNA reads TGTGCCAGCAGCCAAGATACCGGGACAGGGTCCTACGAGCAGTACTTC.

The chain links TRBV30 to TRBJ1-1; 9 nucleotides align to TRBD1. Per germline, CDR1 GTSNPN and CDR2 SVGIG (reference sequence). J was trimmed by 4 bases and V by 2 bases; bases with no gene match: 2. The length of the CDR3 is 13 residues. DNA for the CDR3: TGTGCCTGGAGTTCGACAGGGGGCACTGAAGCTTTCTTT. This sequence encodes CAWSSTGGTEAFF.

The gene calls are TRBV2 and TRBJ1-2, with TRBD1 as a possible D gene (5 bases). Trimming removed 8 bases at V and 10 bases at J, with 14 bases between. In germline, CDR1 is SNHLY, CDR2 FYNNEI. The CDR3 contains 11 residues. The CDR3 spells CASLDTGSYTF. The CDR3 DNA follows: TGTGCCAGCTTGGACACTGGATCCTACACCTTC. Drawing the rest from reference TRBV2 and TRBJ1-2, the complete variable domain is EPEVTQTPSHQVTQMGQEVILRCVPISNHLYFYWYRQILGQKVEFLVSFYNNEISEKSEIFDDQFSVERPDGSNFTLKIRSTKLEDSAMYFCASLDTGSYTFGSGTRLTVV.

This clone was observed a single time. The J gene is TRBJ2-1, the V gene TRBV6-5; 8 bases are a match to TRBD2. There are 14 residues in the CDR3. Per germline, CDR1 MNHEY and CDR2 SVGAGI. Trimming removed 6 bases from V and 8 bases from J; junction bases left unmatched: 9. This CDR3 reads CASSPSGSFHEQFF. For the CDR3, the DNA is TGTGCCAGCAGCCCCAGCGGGAGTTTCCATGAGCAGTTCTTC.

This sequence joins TRBV5-4 and TRBJ2-1; 9 bases map to TRBD1. Germline loops: CDR1 SGHNT, CDR2 YYREEE (reference sequence). Trimming took 0 bases from V and 8 from J; bases not matched to a gene: 6. CDR3 length: 15 residues. The CDR3 DNA sequence: TGTGCCAGCAGCTTGGCCGGGACAGGGTTCGATGAGCAGTTCTTC. It codes for CASSLAGTGFDEQFF.

This chain links TRBV9 with TRBJ1-2; possible D gene TRBD1, 5 bases. The germline CDR1 and CDR2 sequences are SGDLS and YYNGEE. Trimming removed 0 bases at V and 3 bases at J, with 12 bases between. CDR3 length equals 15 residues. The CDR3 region is CASSVGGRVDYGYTF. In DNA, the CDR3 is TGTGCCAGCAGCGTAGGTGGCAGGGTGGACTATGGCTACACCTTC. The variable domain in full, with the rest retrieved from reference TRBV9 and TRBJ1-2, is DSGVTQTPKHLITATGQRVTLRCSPRSGDLSVYWYQQSLDQGLQFLIQYYNGEERAKGNILERFSAQQFPDLHSELNLSSLELGDSALYFCASSVGGRVDYGYTFGSGTRLTVV.

This clone was picked up one time. This rearrangement joins TRBV4-3 to TRBJ2-5; tentatively, D is TRBD1 (6 bases). This CDR3 spans 15 amino acids. CDR1 and CDR2 from the germline V gene are LGHNA and YSLEER. The V end lost 1 base, the J end lost 5 bases, and 14 bases lay between the germline ends. The CDR3 DNA is TGCGCCAGCAGCCAAGTGACAGGCGGGCGGGAGACCCAGTACTTC. Translation: CASSQVTGGRETQYF.

The chain uses TRBV6-1 and TRBJ2-3, with TRBD2 matching over 10 bases. CDR1 is MNHNS and CDR2 is SASEGT in the germline V gene. This CDR3 is built from 15 residues. V was pared by 5 bases and J by 4 bases, with 6 bases of the junction left unmatched. The DNA of the CDR3 is TGTGCCAGCAGTACTAGCGGGGCGAGGGCAGATACGCAGTATTTT. It translates to CASSTSGARADTQYF.

The genes are TRBV7-3 and TRBJ2-3, with D tentatively TRBD2 (6 bases). The CDR3 spans 13 residues. Germline lookup yields CDR1 SGHTA and CDR2 FQGTGA. V was pared by 2 bases and J by 3 bases, with 6 bases between. The CDR3 coding sequence is TGTGCCAGCAGCTTACGGGAGACAGATACGCAGTATTTT. Amino acid sequence: CASSLRETDTQYF. The whole variable domain, filled in from reference TRBV7-3 and TRBJ2-3, reads GAGVSQTPSNKVTEKGKYVELRCDPISGHTALYWYRQSLGQGPEFLIYFQGTGAADDSGLPNDRFFAVRPEGSVSTLKIQRTERGDSAVYLCASSLRETDTQYFGPGTRLTVL.

This clone was picked up a small number of times. CDR3 loop: CASSLYLQQNIQYF. The CDR3 DNA follows: TGTGCCAGCAGTTTATACCTACAGCAAAACATTCAGTACTTC. This sequence joins TRBV28 and TRBJ2-4; D remains ambiguous. The germline V and J ends were trimmed by 1 base and 5 bases, with 9 bases remaining between them. Germline values: CDR1 MDHEN, CDR2 SYDVKM. This CDR3 region has 14 residues.

This sequence joins TRBV6-5 and TRBJ1-2; TRBD1 is a possible D gene (5 bases). This CDR3 is 15 amino acids long. With 5 bases removed from V and 1 base from J, the gap between germline ends came to 14 bases. The germline V gene encodes CDR1 MNHEY and CDR2 SVGAGI. CDR3 sequence: CASSNAVRDNYGYTF. CDR3 coding DNA: TGTGCCAGCAGTAATGCCGTCAGGGATAACTATGGCTACACCTTC.